This passage covers 32 T cell receptor beta chains from one sample sequenced in a study of T-cell memory formation after mild COVID-19. One entry per CDR3 protein, called by TCRdb with MiXCR from the 5' RACE reads. The repertoire has about 470,000 distinct CDR3 sequences, 20% to 30% of them found once; the top ten carry 12%. Source material: PBMCs or a T cell subset sorted from them (not recorded which). The receptors here all came from an adult woman who had mild COVID-19 (a few samples of this study predate the infection). Cell type and time point are not known.

The V gene is TRBV19, the J gene TRBJ2-3, with a possible D match to TRBD2 (5 bases). This CDR3 has 14 residues. Germline V gives CDR1 LNHDA, CDR2 SQIVND (reference sequence). V was pared by 7 bases and J by 1 base, with 12 bases between. The CDR3 loop is CASTTGMGTDTQYF. Here the CDR3 DNA reads TGTGCCAGTACGACGGGAATGGGCACAGATACGCAGTATTTT.

The chain is built from TRBV30 and TRBJ2-7; D call uncertain. CDR1 is GTSNPN and CDR2 is SVGIG in the germline V gene (reference sequence). This CDR3 region has 13 residues. With 1 base removed from V and 7 bases from J, the gap between germline ends came to 14 bases. The CDR3 sequence: CAWSDGAVREQYF. DNA for the CDR3: TGTGCCTGGAGTGACGGCGCGGTTAGGGAGCAGTACTTC.

This rearrangement joins TRBV29-1 to TRBJ2-2; TRBD1 matches 10 bases. This CDR3 comprises 15 residues. The junction had 10 bases not matched to a gene; V was cut back by 7 bases and J by 5 bases. Germline CDR1 and CDR2: SQVTM and ANQGSEA. This CDR3 reads CSAKSGTGVTGELFF. The CDR3 nucleotides are TGCAGCGCTAAATCCGGGACAGGGGTTACCGGGGAGCTGTTTTTT.

V gene TRBV3-1 combines with J gene TRBJ2-1, with TRBD1 identical over 7 bases. J was trimmed by 4 bases and V by 6 bases; bases with no gene match: 15. Germline assignment: CDR1 LGHDT and CDR2 YNNKEL (reference sequence). The CDR3 is made up of 17 amino acids. CDR3 region: CASSLGQRRGTYNEQFF. The CDR3 DNA reads TGTGCCAGCAGTCTGGGACAGCGAAGGGGTACGTACAATGAGCAGTTCTTC.

The chain carries TRBV20-1 and TRBJ1-2, with 7 bases lining up with TRBD1. Germline V gene data show CDR1 as DFQATT and CDR2 as SNEGSKA (reference sequence). The J segment lost 6 bases and the V segment lost 6 bases, leaving 13 bases of the junction unmatched. The CDR3 totals 14 residues. CDR3 in amino acids: CSAEGLTGPNGYTF. In DNA, the CDR3 is TGCAGTGCCGAAGGATTGACAGGGCCAAATGGCTACACCTTC.

V usage is TRBV12-3 or TRBV12-4 and J usage is TRBJ2-3, with D tentatively TRBD1 (6 bases). Trimming took off 10 bases at V and 8 bases at J, with 22 bases between the two ends. CDR3 length: 14 amino acids. CDR3 DNA sequence: TGTGCCACCCGAACGTGGACTCGACAGGCTACGCAGTATTTT. It is translated as CATRTWTRQATQYF.

The table lists this clonotype with a few counts. The rearrangement uses TRBV6-2 or TRBV6-3 and TRBJ2-3, with 10 bases identical to TRBD2. The germline V gene has CDR1 MNHEY and CDR2 SVGEGT. This CDR3 contains 15 residues. V dropped 2 bases and J dropped 5; count of bases not matched to a gene: 4. CDR3 region: CASSYGLAGVDTQYF. For the CDR3, the DNA is TGTGCCAGCAGTTACGGTCTAGCGGGAGTAGATACGCAGTATTTT.

A few counts support this clonotype. This chain joins TRBV5-6 and TRBJ1-1, with TRBD1 as a possible D gene (5 bases). There are 14 residues in the CDR3. The V gene lost 4 bases and the J gene lost 3 bases, with 13 bases spanning the gap. Germline V lookup: CDR1 SGHDT, CDR2 YYEEEE. CDR3 DNA: TGTGCCAGCAGCGATGGGGCAGGGTACACTGAAGCTTTCTTT. This encodes CASSDGAGYTEAFF.

The chain joins TRBV30 to TRBJ2-5; D gene ambiguous. The CDR3 has 13 residues. Trimming removed 3 bases from V and 7 bases from J, with 15 bases in between. Germline V gene sequence: CDR1 GTSNPN, CDR2 SVGIG (reference sequence). CDR3 nucleotide sequence: TGTGCCTGGAGATCTATAGCTCCTGGGACCCAGTACTTC. Amino acids: CAWRSIAPGTQYF.

In this sample, this clonotype turned up a few times. CDR3 protein: CASSPSRRGVETQYF. The DNA for the CDR3 is TGTGCCAGCAGTCCCTCTCGGAGGGGGGTAGAGACCCAGTACTTC. This sequence joins TRBV12-3 or TRBV12-4 and TRBJ2-5; the D call may be TRBD1 or TRBD2 (6 bases each). The V end lost 5 bases, the J end lost 4 bases, and 17 bases lay between the germline ends. The CDR3 has 15 amino acids.

The V call is TRBV11-2, the J call TRBJ2-5; 7 bases are a match to TRBD1. Germline values: CDR1 SGHAT, CDR2 FQNNGV. V lost 5 bases and J lost 5; bases outside the gene matches: 8. The CDR3 has 14 amino acids. The chain's CDR3 is CASSPGQWGETQYF. The CDR3 DNA reads TGTGCCAGCAGCCCGGGACAGTGGGGGGAGACCCAGTACTTC.

There are a few counts of this clonotype. The chain uses TRBV6-2 or TRBV6-3 and TRBJ2-7; D is possibly TRBD1 or TRBD2 (5 bases each). Germline V gene lookup returns CDR1 MNHEY and CDR2 SVGEGT. The germline V and J ends were trimmed by 4 bases and 5 bases, with 15 bases remaining between them. CDR3 length equals 14 residues. The CDR3 loop reads CASSSAGTADEQYF. The CDR3 DNA sequence: TGTGCCAGCAGTTCGGCAGGGACGGCCGACGAGCAGTACTTC.

The genes are TRBV12-3 or TRBV12-4 and TRBJ1-1, with unresolved D. Trimming removed 8 bases at V and 0 bases at J, with 10 bases between. CDR3 length equals 13 residues. The CDR3 DNA reads as TGTGCCAGCCTCCCTATGTTGAACACTGAAGCTTTCTTT. It is translated as CASLPMLNTEAFF.

J is TRBJ2-2 and V is TRBV7-3; no clear D. This CDR3 is built from 14 residues. Germline V gene sequence: CDR1 SGHTA, CDR2 FQGTGA. V was pared by 5 bases and J by 6 bases, with 13 bases between. For the CDR3, the DNA is TGTGCCAGCAGCCCCCAATCTGGCCCCGGGGAGCTGTTTTTT. Translated: CASSPQSGPGELFF.

J is TRBJ2-7 and V is TRBV6-5; 11 bases match TRBD2. Per the germline V gene, CDR1 is MNHEY and CDR2 is SVGAGI. J lost 0 bases, V lost 2 bases, and 3 bases had no gene match. This CDR3 comprises 16 residues. The CDR3 DNA is TGTGCCAGCAGTTACACGGGGACTAGCGGCTCCTACGAGCAGTACTTC. Protein: CASSYTGTSGSYEQYF.

This chain joins TRBV4-3 and TRBJ1-1, with a weak D call TRBD1 (5 bases). V was pared by 0 bases and J by 5 bases, with 13 bases between. The germline V gene has CDR1 LGHNA and CDR2 YSLEER. CDR3 length equals 15 residues. CDR3 in amino acids: CASSQDRAGGTEAFF. CDR3 bases: TGCGCCAGCAGCCAAGATAGGGCGGGGGGAACTGAAGCTTTCTTT.

V is TRBV5-1 and J is TRBJ2-1, with TRBD1 matching 9 bases. In germline, CDR1 is SGHRS, CDR2 YFSETQ. The V and J ends lost 5 bases and 7 bases, in that order; junction bases with no gene match: 7. CDR3 length equals 14 residues. The CDR3 reads CASRRGQGENEQFF. The CDR3 nucleotides read TGCGCCAGCAGACGGGGACAGGGAGAGAATGAGCAGTTCTTC. Together with reference TRBV5-1 and TRBJ2-1, the CDR3 gives the full variable domain: KAGVTQTPRYLIKTRGQQVTLSCSPISGHRSVSWYQQTPGQGLQFLFEYFSETQRNKGNFPGRFSGRQFSNSRSEMNVSTLELGDSALYLCASRRGQGENEQFFGPGTRLTVL.

A few counts support this clonotype. V gene TRBV4-2 combines with J gene TRBJ2-3; 8 bases agree with TRBD2. The CDR3 has 16 amino acids. The germline V gene has CDR1 LGHNA and CDR2 YNFKEQ. The V segment lost 0 bases and the J segment 3 bases; nucleotides outside the gene matches: 5. The DNA of the CDR3 is TGTGCCAGCAGCCAAGACCCAGCGGGGGATACAGATACGCAGTATTTT. This translates into CASSQDPAGDTDTQYF.

This rearrangement joins TRBV20-1 to TRBJ2-1; 14 bases fit TRBD2. With V trimmed by 7 bases and J by 9 bases, 11 bases remained unmatched. This CDR3 has 15 amino acids. Germline values: CDR1 DFQATT, CDR2 SNEGSKA (reference sequence). The CDR3 DNA is TGCAGTGACCTCCGGACTAGCGGGGGGAGGGGTGAGCAGTTCTTC. Translation: CSDLRTSGGRGEQFF.

This clonotype occurred a few times. The chain uses TRBV5-1 and TRBJ2-7; D possibly corresponds to TRBD1 (6 bases). The CDR3 is made up of 12 amino acids. Germline V gene data show CDR1 as SGHRS and CDR2 as YFSETQ. The germline V and J ends were trimmed by 2 bases and 5 bases, with 8 bases remaining between them. CDR3 region: CASSFTGNEQYF. In DNA form, the CDR3 reads TGCGCCAGCAGCTTTACAGGGAACGAGCAGTACTTC.

This clonotype was picked up many times. The chain carries TRBV12-3 or TRBV12-4 and TRBJ2-1; the match to TRBD2 covers 8 bases. This CDR3 is 14 amino acids long. Trimming took 6 bases from V and 10 from J; bases not matched to a gene: 11. In DNA, the CDR3 is TGTGCCAGCAGCCCCAGCGGGGGATTCAGGGAGCAGTTCTTC. Residues: CASSPSGGFREQFF.

This chain joins TRBV20-1 and TRBJ1-5, with a weak D call TRBD1 (6 bases). This CDR3 has 15 amino acids. Trimming stripped 6 bases from V and 1 base from J, with 16 bases between. Germline CDR1 and CDR2: DFQATT and SNEGSKA (reference sequence). The CDR3 nucleotides read TGCAGTGCCACAACTTCCACAGGGAGCAATCAGCCCCAGCATTTT. Protein: CSATTSTGSNQPQHF.

The chain is built from TRBV19 and TRBJ2-7; a possible D gene is TRBD1 (6 bases). V dropped 3 bases and J dropped 5 bases, with 11 bases sitting between them. The CDR3 totals 13 residues. Looked up from germline, CDR1 is LNHDA and CDR2 is SQIVND (reference sequence). For the CDR3, the DNA is TGTGCCAGTAGTATCGGTCGGACAGACGAGCAGTACTTC. Encoded protein: CASSIGRTDEQYF.

The genes are TRBV5-1 and TRBJ2-3, with TRBD2 matching 10 bases. Germline lookup yields CDR1 SGHRS and CDR2 YFSETQ. The CDR3 spans 16 residues. Trimming removed 0 bases from V and 2 bases from J; junction bases left unmatched: 3. The CDR3 DNA reads TGCGCCAGCAGCTTGGCTAGCGGGGGAAACACAGATACGCAGTATTTT. It yields the protein CASSLASGGNTDTQYF.

In this sample, this clonotype turned up a few times. This rearrangement joins TRBV7-8 to TRBJ2-1, with TRBD2 identical over 11 bases. V was clipped by 7 bases and J by 5 bases; unmatched bases: 7. Germline CDR1 and CDR2: SGHVS and FQNEAQ. The CDR3 is 15 residues long. The CDR3 nucleotides read TGTGCCAGCACCAAAGGACTAGCGGGCCACAATGAGCAGTTCTTC. The encoded protein is CASTKGLAGHNEQFF.

The table lists this clonotype with a few counts. The rearrangement uses TRBV5-1 and TRBJ2-3; a weak D match, TRBD1 (6 bases). CDR1 and CDR2 (germline): SGHRS, YFSETQ. The CDR3 has 13 amino acids. V lost 7 bases, J lost 0 bases, and 9 bases lay in between. The CDR3 protein is CASVQGSTDTQYF. CDR3 bases: TGCGCCAGCGTTCAGGGGAGCACAGATACGCAGTATTTT. Supplemented by reference TRBV5-1 and TRBJ2-3, the full variable domain reads KAGVTQTPRYLIKTRGQQVTLSCSPISGHRSVSWYQQTPGQGLQFLFEYFSETQRNKGNFPGRFSGRQFSNSRSEMNVSTLELGDSALYLCASVQGSTDTQYFGPGTRLTVL.

J is TRBJ1-2 and V is TRBV5-1, with D uncertain. The CDR3 is made up of 15 amino acids. CDR1 and CDR2 (germline): SGHRS, YFSETQ. Between the trimmed V and J ends, which lost 0 bases and 8 bases, there was a span of 17 bases. CDR3 nucleotide sequence: TGCGCCAGCAGCTTGGGCAAGGCGTTTGAATGGGGCTACACCTTC. Its protein is CASSLGKAFEWGYTF.

This clonotype was observed at least ten times. The rearrangement uses TRBV7-8 and TRBJ1-4; D is ambiguous. Germline CDR1 is SGHVS and CDR2 is FQNEAQ. V shed 5 bases and J shed 0 bases, with 16 bases lying between them. CDR3 length: 17 residues. CDR3 protein: CASSLGRKGATNEKLFF. The DNA of the CDR3 is TGTGCCAGCAGCCTCGGGCGGAAGGGCGCAACTAATGAAAAACTGTTTTTT.

In its sample, this clonotype was seen a few times. J is TRBJ2-3 and V is TRBV7-9; D is unresolved. V was cut by 1 base and J by 2 bases, with 10 bases left in between. The CDR3 runs 15 residues. CDR1 SEHNR and CDR2 FQNEAQ come from the germline V gene (reference sequence). CDR3 coding DNA: TGTGCCAGCAGCTTAGGGGGTAACCCCACAGATACGCAGTATTTT. It encodes CASSLGGNPTDTQYF.

The chain employs TRBV6-2 or TRBV6-3 and TRBJ2-7, with 11 bases that match TRBD1. V lost 6 bases, J lost 4 bases, and 8 bases stayed unmatched. The CDR3 has 15 residues. From germline, CDR1 is MNHEY and CDR2 SVGEGT. The CDR3 here is CASRPSGTGGYEQYF. The CDR3 DNA reads as TGTGCCAGCAGACCCTCCGGGACAGGGGGATACGAGCAGTACTTC.

This chain joins TRBV9 and TRBJ2-3; D gene unclear. CDR1 is SGDLS, CDR2 YYNGEE, per germline. The CDR3 consists of 16 residues. Trimming stripped 0 bases from V and 0 bases from J, with 11 bases between. The CDR3 region is CASSVAAGRSTDTQYF. Here the CDR3 DNA reads TGTGCCAGCAGCGTAGCGGCCGGTAGGAGCACAGATACGCAGTATTTT.

In this sample, this clonotype turned up a few times. V usage is TRBV24-1 and J usage is TRBJ2-3; tentative D call: TRBD2 (5 bases). Trimming took 1 base from V and 6 from J, leaving 10 bases between them. This CDR3 spans 14 amino acids. Germline CDR1 reads KGHDR; CDR2 reads SFDVKD. The CDR3 DNA follows: TGTGCCACCAGTGATTTAAGGACTGTGGATACGCAGTATTTT. It codes for CATSDLRTVDTQYF.